The sequence of this T cell receptor (beta chain) was determined in a study of cytomegalovirus exposure and HLA in healthy donors. The PCR ran on 60 Vbeta and 13 Jbeta primers. Profiling relied on immunoSEQ multiplex PCR, and the TCRdb table lists in-frame clones only, not all of them. Among approximately 150,000 clones listed, around 80% were seen once. This clone was observed a few times. This receptor was identified in a man between 18 and 35 years old in good health and CMV-seropositive. The sample was PBMCs.

DNA of the CDR3: TGTGCCAGCTCACGCAGGGACAGTCCCTACGAGCAGTACTTC. Protein sequence: CASSRRDSPYEQYF. V gene TRBV18 combines with J gene TRBJ2-7; 7 bases line up with TRBD1. This CDR3 is 14 amino acids long. The germline CDR1 and CDR2 sequences are KGHSH and LQKENI. With 4 bases clipped from V and 2 bases from J, the junction kept 5 bases outside the gene matches.